This is a list of T cell receptor beta chains from one sample in a study of regulatory T cells in long-lasting Graves disease. Via MiXCR, TCRdb re-called the multiplex PCR reads, giving one row per CDR3 protein. The table includes a few hundred thousand distinct CDR3 sequences, roughly 13% detected once. These same data were also listed under a study on T cells in Graves' hyperthyroidism and ophthalmopathy.

This specimen was peripheral blood mononuclear cells (PBMCs), taken at new diagnosis, from a patient treated with antithyroid drugs. These receptors all stem from a man between 25 and 39 years old with Graves disease. The CDR3 runs from the conserved cysteine through the conserved F or W. Some rows have no size entry. The others give once, few or many, or a class for an expanded clone.

>TRBJ2-7|TRBV20-1|many
CSARDTGLAGGEQYF
>TRBJ1-1|TRBV6-1|many
CASSMTGPGAFF
>TRBJ2-1|TRBV29-1|many
CSVATSGIYNEQFF
>TRBJ2-7|TRBV20-1|NA
CSAREDPTSYEQYF
>TRBJ2-6|TRBV2|NA
CASPHGQSGANVLTF
>TRBJ2-1|TRBV12-3/TRBV12-4|many
CASRVTRESSYNEQFF
>TRBJ2-2|TRBV20-1|NA
CSAKAEGNTGELFF
>TRBJ2-1|TRBV9|NA
CASSVGRGINEQFF
>TRBJ2-5|TRBV11-3|many
CASSLEGLHGTQYF
>TRBJ2-1|TRBV30|NA
CAWTLAGVYNEQFF
>TRBJ2-7|TRBV20-1|few
CSAGYEQYF
>TRBJ2-1|TRBV6-1|many
CASQTSGISYNEQFF
>TRBJ2-1|TRBV3-1|NA
CASSQVAGEQFF
>TRBJ2-3|TRBV10-2|many
CASRDRGRSTDTQYF
>TRBJ2-5|TRBV2|many
CASSLTGVIAKETQYF
>TRBJ1-1|TRBV19|NA
CASSTRTGSLSFF
>TRBJ2-5|TRBV20-1|many
CSAAGTGDGETQYF
>TRBJ1-5|TRBV20-1|few
CSAPGPSQPQHF
>TRBJ2-2|TRBV12-5|many
CASGLPLTSVPGELFF
>TRBJ2-3|TRBV29-1|NA
CSVRLTSGMGDTQYF
>TRBJ2-5|TRBV25-1|NA
CASSEWGQDSVGQYF
>TRBJ2-7|TRBV20-1|NA
CSARDLASWGHDEQYF
>TRBJ2-1|TRBV3-1|few
CASSQTSGRYNEQFF
>TRBJ1-6|TRBV12-3/TRBV12-4|many
CASSQSPPLHF
>TRBJ1-1|TRBV29-1|NA
CSASSAEAFF
>TRBJ2-1|TRBV12-3/TRBV12-4|many
CASTSADARPHNEQFF
>TRBJ2-7|TRBV5-6|many
CASNRDRRRYEQYF
>TRBJ1-5|TRBV12-3/TRBV12-4|NA
CASSAAPGVASSQPQHF
>TRBJ2-5|TRBV15|many
CATSRGGGETETQYF
>TRBJ2-6|TRBV5-6|NA
CASSLTGTGANVLTF
>TRBJ2-3|TRBV15|NA
CATRGRAGKDTQYF
>TRBJ1-5|TRBV19|NA
CASSIDLGYNQPQHF
>TRBJ1-2|TRBV7-9|many
CASSLVRTGPSGYTF
>TRBJ2-3|TRBV4-3|once
CASSQPPRASTDTQYF
>TRBJ2-7|TRBV5-5|NA
CASSLLQGLGEQYF
>TRBJ1-2|TRBV27|many
CASSLSWAPGYGYTF
>TRBJ1-2|TRBV30|many
CAWSVPNYGYTF
>TRBJ2-1|TRBV9|NA
CASSVPPTGTSGSSYNEQFF
>TRBJ2-7|TRBV24-1|many
CATAPQSYEQYF
>TRBJ1-5|TRBV12-5|many
CASGFSKDSRNQPQHF
>TRBJ2-5|TRBV5-1|NA
CASSLAAGGPRETQYF
>TRBJ1-5|TRBV30|NA
CAWSGRINQPQHF
>TRBJ2-3|TRBV28|many
CASSLGTNPPDTQYF
>TRBJ2-1|TRBV30|many
CAWSVQPEGQFF
>TRBJ1-1|TRBV6-1|many
CASSPSVNGNTEAFF
>TRBJ2-3|TRBV7-9|many
CALARETDTQYF
>TRBJ1-3|TRBV20-1|NA
CSAEVPPGNTIYF
>TRBJ1-2|TRBV6-1|many
CASHTGTVRGYTF
>TRBJ1-1|TRBV9|few
CASSDGSDRGTYKSSNTEAFF
>TRBJ1-6|TRBV10-3|NA
CAISEYRAISYNSPLHF
>TRBJ2-2|TRBV5-1|many
CASESGAHTGELFF
>TRBJ2-7|TRBV11-2|many
CASSTTGDPGYEQYF
>TRBJ2-5|TRBV7-6|many
CASSLALDRADGETQYF
>TRBJ2-7|TRBV7-9|few
CASNERASSYEQYF
>TRBJ2-7|TRBV7-9|few
CALQREGQPYEQYF
>TRBJ2-5|TRBV12-3/TRBV12-4|many
CASSDRTRRETQYF
>TRBJ1-2|TRBV2|few
CASSSPFLYGYTF
>TRBJ2-1|TRBV19|NA
CASSIRLAGGGEQFF
>TRBJ2-4|TRBV6-5|NA
CASSLGGAGEGKNIQYF
>TRBJ2-3|TRBV5-4|many
CASSLGPAGAGDTQYF